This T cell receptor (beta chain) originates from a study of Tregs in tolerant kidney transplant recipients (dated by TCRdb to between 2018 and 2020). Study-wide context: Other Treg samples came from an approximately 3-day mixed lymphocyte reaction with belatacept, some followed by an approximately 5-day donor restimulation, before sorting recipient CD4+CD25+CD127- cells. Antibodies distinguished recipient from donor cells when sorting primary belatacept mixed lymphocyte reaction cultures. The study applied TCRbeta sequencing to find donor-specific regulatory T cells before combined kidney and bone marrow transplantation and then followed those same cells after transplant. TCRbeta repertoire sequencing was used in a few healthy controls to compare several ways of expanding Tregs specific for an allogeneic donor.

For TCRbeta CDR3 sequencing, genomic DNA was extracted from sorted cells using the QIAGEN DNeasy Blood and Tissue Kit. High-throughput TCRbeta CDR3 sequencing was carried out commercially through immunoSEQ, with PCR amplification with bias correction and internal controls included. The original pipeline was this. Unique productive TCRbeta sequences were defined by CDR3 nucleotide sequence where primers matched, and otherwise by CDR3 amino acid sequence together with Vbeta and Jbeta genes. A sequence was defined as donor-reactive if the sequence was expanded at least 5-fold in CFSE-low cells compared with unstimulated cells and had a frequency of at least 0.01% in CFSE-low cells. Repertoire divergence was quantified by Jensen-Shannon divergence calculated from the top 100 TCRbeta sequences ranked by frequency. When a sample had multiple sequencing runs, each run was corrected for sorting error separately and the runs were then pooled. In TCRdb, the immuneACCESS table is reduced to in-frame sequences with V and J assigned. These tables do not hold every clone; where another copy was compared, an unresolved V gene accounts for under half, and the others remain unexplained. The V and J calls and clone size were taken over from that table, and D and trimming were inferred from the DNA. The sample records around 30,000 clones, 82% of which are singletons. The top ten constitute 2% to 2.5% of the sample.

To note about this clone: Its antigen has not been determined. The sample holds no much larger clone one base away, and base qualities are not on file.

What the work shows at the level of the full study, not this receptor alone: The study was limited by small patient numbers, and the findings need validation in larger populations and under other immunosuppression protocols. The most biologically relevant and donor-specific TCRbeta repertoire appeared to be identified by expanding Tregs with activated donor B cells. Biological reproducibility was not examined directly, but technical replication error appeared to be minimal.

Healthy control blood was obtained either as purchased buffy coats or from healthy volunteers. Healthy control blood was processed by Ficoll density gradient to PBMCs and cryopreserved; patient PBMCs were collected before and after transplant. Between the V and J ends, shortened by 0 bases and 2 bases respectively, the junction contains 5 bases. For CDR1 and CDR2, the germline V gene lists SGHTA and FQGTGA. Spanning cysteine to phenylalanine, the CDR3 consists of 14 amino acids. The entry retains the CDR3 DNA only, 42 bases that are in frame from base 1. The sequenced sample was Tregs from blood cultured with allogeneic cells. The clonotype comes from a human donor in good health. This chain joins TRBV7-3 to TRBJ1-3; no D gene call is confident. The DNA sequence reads TGTGCCAGCAGCTTAACGGGGACTGGAAACACCATATATTTT. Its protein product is CASSLTGTGNTIYF. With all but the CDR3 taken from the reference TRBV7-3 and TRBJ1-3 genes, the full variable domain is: GAGVSQTPSNKVTEKGKYVELRCDPISGHTALYWYRQSLGQGPEFLIYFQGTGAADDSGLPNDRFFAVRPEGSVSTLKIQRTERGDSAVYLCASSLTGTGNTIYFGEGSWLTVV.